The T cell receptor (beta chain) under discussion was sequenced for a study of T cell changes during pregnancy in multiple sclerosis. Clones were read by immunoSEQ multiplex PCR, and TCRdb kept only the in-frame ones, dropping some. Among approximately 30,000 clones, 85% to 90% were seen once, and the ten largest hold 8.3%. This CDR3 has 10 amino acids. The germline gives CDR1 WSHSY, CDR2 SAAADI. Notes on this clone: The germline gene is not matched at one end of the junction; a read error may be the cause.

The source is a female donor with multiple sclerosis, enrolled in a pregnancy study. The chain uses TRBV10-2 and TRBJ2-1; D is uncertain. Specimen: CD8+ T cells from peripheral blood mononuclear cells, collected in the second trimester of pregnancy. This CDR3 reads CASGPEFRIF. The CDR3 nucleotides are TGCGCCAGCGGGCCCGAGTTCAGAATCTTC.